This TCR beta chain was retrieved from a study of early T cells in non-severe SARS-CoV-2 infection. Study-wide background: Bulk RNA from unsorted whole blood was sequenced; chains were unpaired.

The study, taken as a whole, reports: VDJdb matching skewed toward anti-spike CD8 responses, missing private and CD4 specificities.

Details on this clonotype: Antigen: not known.

As part of library construction, unique molecular identifiers were attached to individual cDNA molecules. Via MiXCR, TCRdb re-called the 5' RACE reads, giving one row per CDR3 protein. The data show about 39,000 distinct CDR3 sequences, about 5.5% seen once. The CDR3 has 14 residues. The germline CDR1 and CDR2 sequences are SGHTA and FQGNSA. V gave up 5 bases and J gave up 8 bases, with 18 bases separating them. The chain combines TRBV7-2 with TRBJ2-5; TRBD2 might be the D (7 bases). The receptor was isolated from an adult who was a healthcare worker with PCR-confirmed SARS-CoV-2 infection or an uninfected control (not recorded which). Sequences were derived from whole blood, sampled at baseline. CDR3 nucleotides: TGTGCCAGCAGCCCCTCCCGCGGGGGCCCAACCCAGTACTTC. It yields the protein CASSPSRGGPTQYF.